This T cell receptor beta chain was obtained from a study of tumor-infiltrating lymphocytes in primary liver carcinoma. Unsorted whole blood supplied the RNA, and germline DNA was extracted too. They drew 4 to 4.5 milliliters of peripheral blood before surgery. Researchers generated TCR beta cDNA from approximately 500 ng of total RNA, relying on a constant-region primer. Construction of TCR beta libraries relied on three successive nested multiplex PCR rounds employing slightly modified ARM-PCR. Amplification in the first two PCR rounds was performed using TRBV1-TRBV30 forward primers and a C-beta reverse primer for approximately 10 cycles each. TCRdb reprocessed the multiplex PCR reads with MiXCR, giving one entry per CDR3 protein. The repertoire consists of just over 300,000 distinct CDR3 sequences, with around 50% occurring once and the leading ten covering about 15%. This clonotype was found many times. Antigen unknown.

CDR3 length: 17 residues. Germline values: CDR1 SGHAT, CDR2 FQNNGV. The trim removed 5 bases at V and 1 base at J, leaving 7 bases unmatched. Findings and caveats of the study: Tumors significantly exceeded blood in top-250-clone fraction (p = 0.039).

The V gene is TRBV11-2, the J gene TRBJ2-3; TRBD2 agrees at 12 bases. Sequencing input: peripheral blood. The TCR comes from a woman aged 30 to 39 with primary liver carcinoma and hepatitis B virus infection. DNA for the CDR3: TGTGCCAGCAGCCCCGCGGGACTAGCGGGCGGCACAGATACGCAGTATTTT. It codes for CASSPAGLAGGTDTQYF.